This T cell receptor beta chain was sequenced during a study of blood T cell repertoires in COVID-19 (dated by TCRdb to about 2020). Concerning the study at large: Collaborator samples came from the United States, Italy and Spain and covered acute and convalescent phases of COVID-19. The repertoires were released in a freely available public database meant as a resource for research on the immune response to SARS-CoV-2. The prospective study material was composed of cDNA or gDNA derived from T cells, B-cell-depleted T cells, or PBMCs. Samples were obtained from the ongoing ImmuneRACE study (first 160 participants) and from about 1,300 subjects provided by 6 global collaborators. Nearly every sample came with metadata listing a de-identified subject ID, COVID-19 status, age in years and sex. HLA class I and class II types, where available, came from metadata supplied by the sample provider rather than from assay-based typing. Deeply sampled blood TCRbeta repertoires from subjects exposed to, actively infected with, or recovered from COVID-19 were included in the dataset. The investigation overall reported the following: The quantity of clinical and demographic metadata differed by source and by participant and was supplied without curation.

This clone was observed a few times. Its antigen remains undetermined. No base qualities exist here, and no much larger clone lies one base off it. Each collaborating institution followed its own protocols to collect whole blood in K2EDTA tubes. For TCRbeta analysis, collaborators shipped samples as frozen whole blood, isolated PBMCs, or DNA extracted from either of those sample types. The immunoSEQ Assay, a bias-controlled multiplex PCR, was used to amplify TCRbeta CDR3 regions from genomic DNA. As for how the authors treated the data: Within the assay, amplification of reference gene primers was used to estimate how many nucleated cells each sample contained. Sequence reads were collapsed and filtered to measure the absolute abundance of every unique TCRbeta CDR3 rearrangement. For each sample, productive Simpson clonality was calculated by taking the square root of Simpson's diversity index across productive rearrangements. TCRdb retrieved this table from immuneACCESS and kept in-frame rearrangements only. Not all clones are present; in checked studies, unresolved V genes account for under half, and no reason is known for the remainder. V and J calls and clone size are those listed in that table; D and trimming were worked out from the DNA. Present in this sample are fewer than 55,000 clones, around four fifths of which were seen just once. Roughly 2.7% of the sample is held by the ten biggest clonotypes.

Sequencing used peripheral blood. The receptor was isolated from a woman in her sixties or seventies with acute or convalescent COVID-19.

The CDR3 region has the sequence CARNAGAGNSPLHF. The nucleotide sequence is given as TGTGCCAGAAACGCGGGGGCAGGTAATTCACCCCTCCACTTT. This receptor chain uses TRBV30 and TRBJ1-6, with TRBD1 tentatively as D gene (6 bases match). The cysteine opens and the phenylalanine closes a CDR3 of 14 amino acids. Just CDR3 DNA is preserved here, 42 bases in frame from base 1. The trim is 8 bases for V and 6 bases for J, with a gap of 17 bases between the germline ends. From a lookup of the germline V gene (reference sequence), CDR1 and CDR2 are GTSNPN and SVGIG.